Shown below are 30 T cell receptor beta chains from a single sample sequenced in a study of blood T cell repertoires in COVID-19. Sequencing used immunoSEQ multiplex PCR; TCRdb keeps in-frame clones, though not all of them. The sample includes 95,000 to 130,000 clones, around 78% of them seen just once. Sequencing used peripheral blood. These receptors came from a man aged 25 to 45 with acute or convalescent COVID-19.

The V and J genes are TRBV15 and TRBJ2-3, with a tentative D call TRBD2 (7 bases). Deletions cut 1 base from V and 1 base from J, with 12 bases between. This CDR3 is 16 amino acids long. Germline V CDR1 and CDR2: LNHNV, YYDKDF (reference sequence). The CDR3 coding sequence is TGTGCCACCAGCAGAGGGGGGGGCGTGGGCACAGATACGCAGTATTTT. As protein: CATSRGGGVGTDTQYF.

This sequence joins TRBV18 and TRBJ1-5; D is uncertain. Trimming shortened V by 4 bases and J by 5 bases, and 6 bases separated the two germline ends. The CDR3 has 12 amino acids. The germline V gene has CDR1 KGHSH and CDR2 LQKENI. The chain's CDR3 is CASSLNDQPQHF. The CDR3 coding sequence is TGTGCCAGCTCACTCAATGATCAGCCCCAGCATTTT.

The V and J genes are TRBV15 and TRBJ1-1, with D unresolved. Germline CDR1 is LNHNV and CDR2 is YYDKDF (reference sequence). The CDR3 consists of 13 residues. Trimming pared 1 base from V and 6 bases from J, leaving 9 bases between. The CDR3 reads CATSRGADAEAFF. The CDR3 DNA follows: TGTGCCACCAGCAGAGGGGCAGACGCTGAAGCTTTCTTT.

This clone occurred once. The rearrangement uses TRBV4-1 and TRBJ2-2; 14 nucleotides match TRBD2. The CDR3 runs 17 residues. V dropped 2 bases and J dropped 8; count of bases not matched to a gene: 7. Germline V CDR1 and CDR2: MGHRA, YSYEKL. The DNA for the CDR3 is TGCGCCAGCAGCCAATCCGGACTAGCGGGAGGATCGGGGGAGCTGTTTTTT. Residues: CASSQSGLAGGSGELFF.

The rearrangement links TRBV12-3 or TRBV12-4 to TRBJ2-4; the match to TRBD2 covers 8 bases. The junction had 2 bases not matched to a gene; V was cut back by 3 bases and J by 7 bases. This CDR3 has 13 amino acids. CDR3 sequence: CASSFGGANIQYF. CDR3 in DNA: TGTGCCAGCAGTTTCGGGGGGGCGAACATTCAGTACTTC.

The V and J genes are TRBV6-5 and TRBJ2-1; 7 bases align to TRBD2. Germline CDR1 reads MNHEY; CDR2 reads SVGAGI. The CDR3 covers 14 residues. The V segment lost 0 bases and the J segment 9 bases; nucleotides outside the gene matches: 5. The CDR3 nucleotides read TGTGCCAGCAGTTACTCTTGGCGGGAGCGTGAGCAGTTCTTC. This encodes CASSYSWREREQFF.

This clone was seen a few times. V and J are TRBV7-9 and TRBJ2-7; a weak D match, TRBD1 (6 bases). Germline CDR1 and CDR2: SEHNR and FQNEAQ (reference sequence). Trimming stripped 5 bases from V and 2 bases from J, with 13 bases between. This CDR3 has 14 amino acids. This CDR3 reads CASSTYRVPYEQYF. The CDR3 coding sequence is TGTGCCAGCAGCACCTACAGGGTGCCCTACGAGCAGTACTTC.

In this sample, this clone turned up once. V gene TRBV19 combines with J gene TRBJ1-6, with TRBD1 identical over 8 bases. The ends lost 5 bases at V and 9 bases at J; junction bases unmatched: 9. The CDR3 is made up of 15 amino acids. Germline loops: CDR1 LNHDA, CDR2 SQIVND (reference sequence). The CDR3 here is CASSSQGALSSPLHF. CDR3 DNA: TGTGCCAGTAGTTCTCAGGGGGCTTTGAGTTCACCCCTCCACTTT.

This clone was seen only once. V usage is TRBV6-1 and J usage is TRBJ1-3, with unresolved D. The CDR3 runs 15 residues. Trimming pared 0 bases from V and 0 bases from J, leaving 6 bases between. In germline, CDR1 is MNHNS, CDR2 SASEGT. The CDR3 protein is CASSEAASSGNTIYF. In nucleotides, the CDR3 is TGTGCCAGCAGTGAAGCCGCGAGCTCTGGAAACACCATATATTTT.

This chain uses TRBV6-5 with TRBJ2-4; D possibly corresponds to TRBD1 (6 bases). This CDR3 spans 15 amino acids. Germline values: CDR1 MNHEY, CDR2 SVGAGI. V was trimmed by 6 bases and J by 1 base, leaving 13 bases between them. The CDR3 here is CASRLQGSAKNIQYF. The CDR3 region has the DNA TGTGCCAGCAGACTACAGGGTTCGGCCAAAAACATTCAGTACTTC.

The CDR3 loop is CASSLYGVVEQYV. CDR3 in DNA: TGTGCCAGCAGCTTGTACGGGGTCGTCGAGCAGTACGTC. The gene calls are TRBV5-6 and TRBJ2-7; D may be TRBD2 (5 bases). V gave up 1 base and J gave up 6 bases, with 11 bases separating them. Germline V lookup: CDR1 SGHDT, CDR2 YYEEEE. The CDR3 consists of 13 residues.

The chain combines TRBV11-2 with TRBJ2-1; 12 nucleotides agree with TRBD2. Germline V lookup: CDR1 SGHAT, CDR2 FQNNGV. This CDR3 is built from 15 residues. V lost 5 bases to trimming and J lost 10 bases; unmatched junction nucleotides: 9. CDR3 in amino acids: CASSSSSGRAGEQFF. In nucleotides, the CDR3 is TGTGCCAGCAGCAGCTCTAGCGGGAGGGCCGGCGAGCAGTTCTTC.

The chain has TRBV10-1 and TRBJ2-3, with TRBD2 matching over 7 bases. The germline V gene encodes CDR1 WNHNN and CDR2 SYGVQD (reference sequence). Trimming took 2 bases from V and 10 from J; bases not matched to a gene: 12. This CDR3 is 15 amino acids long. This CDR3 is CASSERLAGGDPQYF. CDR3 nucleotides: TGCGCCAGCAGTGAGCGACTAGCAGGAGGGGACCCGCAGTATTTT.

This clone has a handful of counts. The chain uses TRBV19 and TRBJ1-1; the D gene is possibly TRBD1 (6 bases). The CDR3 consists of 14 residues. Germline CDR1 and CDR2: LNHDA and SQIVND (reference sequence). The V and J ends lost 7 bases and 1 base respectively, with 13 bases between them. The CDR3 sequence: CASTPDSRNTEAFF. The CDR3 DNA is TGTGCCAGTACCCCGGACAGCCGGAACACTGAAGCTTTCTTT.

This clone was observed a few times. The chain has TRBV6-2 or TRBV6-3 and TRBJ2-1; TRBD2 aligns across 7 bases. This CDR3 has 16 amino acids. V was pared by 5 bases and J by 0 bases, with 7 bases of the junction left unmatched. Germline V gene lookup returns CDR1 MNHEY and CDR2 SVGEGT. The chain's CDR3 is CASSPLGGSSYNEQFF. CDR3 coding DNA: TGTGCCAGCAGTCCCCTGGGGGGGAGCTCCTACAATGAGCAGTTCTTC.

The gene calls are TRBV9 and TRBJ1-2, with D perhaps TRBD1 (5 bases). CDR3 length equals 15 residues. Germline CDR1 is SGDLS and CDR2 is YYNGEE. Trimming left V 4 bases short and J 7 bases short, with 20 bases between. CDR3 protein: CASSLEGYAVSGYTF. The DNA of the CDR3 is TGTGCCAGCAGCCTAGAGGGGTACGCTGTGAGTGGCTACACCTTC.

CDR3 DNA sequence: TGCGCCAGCAGCATCCAAACGAACACCGGGGAGCTGTTTTTT. Protein product: CASSIQTNTGELFF. The chain combines TRBV4-3 with TRBJ2-2; D gene ambiguous. V gave up 5 bases and J gave up 0 bases, with 7 bases separating them. The CDR3 is 14 residues long. Germline lookup yields CDR1 LGHNA and CDR2 YSLEER.

The chain has TRBV7-9 and TRBJ2-1; possibly TRBD1 for D (5 bases). The CDR3 is 12 amino acids. CDR1 is SEHNR and CDR2 is FQNEAQ in the germline V gene (reference sequence). With 4 bases removed from V and 10 bases from J, the gap between germline ends came to 11 bases. For the CDR3, the DNA is TGTGCCAGCAGCTCGCAGGGCAGGGAGCAGTTCTTC. Translation gives CASSSQGREQFF.

The rearrangement uses TRBV19 and TRBJ1-3, with D possibly TRBD1 on 6 matching bases. V lost 7 bases, J lost 0 bases, and 19 bases lay in between. Per germline, CDR1 LNHDA and CDR2 SQIVND (reference sequence). The CDR3 sequence is 17 residues long. The CDR3: CASTGDAASLSGNTIYF. DNA of the CDR3: TGTGCCAGTACAGGGGACGCAGCCTCTCTCTCTGGAAACACCATATATTTT. The entire variable domain, with the rest obtained from reference TRBV19 and TRBJ1-3, is as follows: DGGITQSPKYLFRKEGQNVTLSCEQNLNHDAMYWYRQDPGQGLRLIYYSQIVNDFQKGDIAEGYSVSREKKESFPLTVTSAQKNPTAFYLCASTGDAASLSGNTIYFGEGSWLTVV.

V gene TRBV3-1 (or the pseudogene TRBV3-2) combines with J gene TRBJ2-7; the match to TRBD1 covers 8 bases. V was pared by 1 base and J by 8 bases, with 1 base of the junction left unmatched. The CDR3 extends over 12 amino acids. Germline values: CDR1 LGHDT, CDR2 YNNKEL (reference sequence). CDR3 sequence: CASSQGQGKQYF. For the CDR3, the DNA is TGTGCCAGCAGCCAAGGACAGGGGAAGCAGTACTTC.

This clone appeared once. V and J are TRBV6-2 or TRBV6-3 and TRBJ2-2; no firm D call. Germline V CDR1 and CDR2: MNHEY, SVGEGT. The CDR3 spans 15 residues. V was cut by 0 bases and J by 5 bases, with 10 bases left in between. The CDR3 is CASSYSPTATGELFF. In DNA, the CDR3 is TGTGCCAGCAGTTACTCTCCTACCGCGACCGGGGAGCTGTTTTTT.

This sequence joins TRBV11-2 and TRBJ1-1; TRBD1 matches at 7 bases. There are 13 residues in the CDR3. Germline CDR1 SGHAT, CDR2 FQNNGV. J was trimmed by 6 bases and V by 5 bases; bases with no gene match: 6. CDR3 loop: CASSRGTVSEAFF. DNA of the CDR3: TGTGCCAGCAGCCGCGGGACAGTTTCTGAAGCTTTCTTT.

This clone was recorded a few times. V is TRBV2 and J is TRBJ1-1, with 8 bases matching TRBD1. The CDR3 extends over 12 amino acids. V shed 5 bases and J 6 bases; nucleotides not matched to a gene: 2. Germline values: CDR1 SNHLY, CDR2 FYNNEI. In nucleotides, the CDR3 is TGTGCCAGCAGTCAACAGGGGGCTGAAGCTTTCTTT. Translation: CASSQQGAEAFF. Variable domain in full (rest from reference TRBV2 and TRBJ1-1): EPEVTQTPSHQVTQMGQEVILRCVPISNHLYFYWYRQILGQKVEFLVSFYNNEISEKSEIFDDQFSVERPDGSNFTLKIRSTKLEDSAMYFCASSQQGAEAFFGQGTRLTVV.

This rearrangement joins TRBV5-5 to TRBJ2-5; 14 nucleotides agree with TRBD2. Looked up from germline, CDR1 is SGHKS and CDR2 is YYEKEE (reference sequence). V shed 4 bases, J shed 2 bases, and the junction held 7 bases outside the gene matches. The CDR3 sequence is 17 residues long. The CDR3 protein is CASSPRTSGGTQETQYF. Written as DNA, the CDR3 is TGTGCCAGCAGCCCGCGGACTAGCGGGGGGACTCAAGAGACCCAGTACTTC.

This sequence joins TRBV11-2 and TRBJ2-2; 9 nucleotides line up with TRBD1. This CDR3 has 17 amino acids. V shed 1 base and J 9 bases; nucleotides not matched to a gene: 12. Germline V gives CDR1 SGHAT, CDR2 FQNNGV. The CDR3 spells CASSLVQGTGLVRELFF. The DNA of the CDR3 is TGTGCCAGCAGCTTAGTGCAAGGGACAGGGTTGGTCCGGGAGCTGTTTTTT. The variable domain in full, with the rest retrieved from reference TRBV11-2 and TRBJ2-2, is EAGVAQSPRYKIIEKRQSVAFWCNPISGHATLYWYQQILGQGPKLLIQFQNNGVVDDSQLPKDRFSAERLKGVDSTLKIQPAKLEDSAVYLCASSLVQGTGLVRELFFGEGSRLTVL.

This clone was observed a single time. V gene TRBV4-3 combines with J gene TRBJ1-2; 9 positions agree with TRBD1. The germline V gene has CDR1 LGHNA and CDR2 YSLEER. This CDR3 region has 14 residues. Trimming took 1 base from V and 7 from J; bases not matched to a gene: 4. CDR3: CASSQVEDRGGYTF. CDR3 coding DNA: TGCGCCAGCAGCCAAGTGGAGGACAGGGGTGGCTACACCTTC.

The J gene is TRBJ1-1, the V gene TRBV20-1; 10 nucleotides line up with TRBD1. The CDR3 covers 14 residues. CDR1 is DFQATT, CDR2 SNEGSKA, per germline (reference sequence). J gave up 5 bases and V 3 bases, and 6 bases lay outside the gene matches. The chain's CDR3 is CSASTGTGETEAFF. The CDR3 DNA sequence: TGCAGTGCTAGTACCGGGACAGGGGAGACTGAAGCTTTCTTT.

This clone occurred a few times. CDR3 nucleotide sequence: TGTGCCAGTAGCCCAGGACGGGGGTCTGGAAACACCATATATTTT. Its protein is CASSPGRGSGNTIYF. V and J are TRBV19 and TRBJ1-3, with D tentatively TRBD1 (5 bases). Germline CDR1 reads LNHDA; CDR2 reads SQIVND (reference sequence). The CDR3 runs to 15 residues. V dropped 6 bases and J dropped 1 base, with 13 bases sitting between them.

The genes are TRBV5-5 and TRBJ1-2, with 7 bases aligning to TRBD1. The germline gives CDR1 SGHKS, CDR2 YYEKEE (reference sequence). V was pared by 5 bases and J by 4 bases, with 5 bases of the junction left unmatched. The CDR3 is 13 residues long. CDR3 amino acids: CASSYQGVYGYTF. The CDR3 nucleotides are TGTGCCAGCAGTTACCAGGGGGTCTATGGCTACACCTTC.

The chain combines TRBV5-4 with TRBJ1-1; TRBD1 aligns across 7 bases. V gave up 0 bases and J gave up 8 bases; unmatched junction bases: 10. This CDR3 contains 15 residues. Germline lookup yields CDR1 SGHNT and CDR2 YYREEE (reference sequence). The CDR3 reads CASSLGRGKAIEAFF. The CDR3 bases are TGTGCCAGCAGCTTGGGCAGGGGGAAGGCTATAGAAGCTTTCTTT.